The 27 T cell receptor beta chains listed next were all sequenced from one sample in a study of CD4+ T cells in melanoma. TCRdb's copy holds only in-frame clones and misses some; the assay was immunoSEQ multiplex PCR. The sample includes about 110,000 clones, roughly 90% of them seen just once. The source material was peripheral blood. The receptor source for this set is a human donor with melanoma.

The rearrangement uses TRBV13 and TRBJ2-7; D tentatively reads TRBD1 or TRBD2 (5 bases each). The V end lost 4 bases, the J end lost 1 base, and 11 bases lay between the germline ends. CDR1 PRHDT and CDR2 FYEKMQ come from the germline V gene (reference sequence). This CDR3 comprises 14 residues. CDR3 region: CASSSGDRSYEQYF. The CDR3 coding sequence is TGTGCCAGCAGCTCTGGGGACCGTTCCTACGAGCAGTACTTC. Full variable domain (remainder filled in from reference TRBV13 and TRBJ2-7): AAGVIQSPRHLIKEKRETATLKCYPIPRHDTVYWYQQGPGQDPQFLISFYEKMQSDKGSIPDRFSAQQFSDYHSELNMSSLELGDSALYFCASSSGDRSYEQYFGPGTRLTVT.

J is TRBJ1-2 and V is TRBV19; 8 nucleotides match TRBD1. The CDR3 runs to 16 residues. With 6 bases clipped from V and 4 bases from J, the junction kept 13 bases outside the gene matches. Germline V gene data show CDR1 as LNHDA and CDR2 as SQIVND (reference sequence). CDR3 region: CASRRGAGGPPYGYTF. The CDR3, as DNA: TGTGCCAGTAGGAGGGGGGCAGGGGGCCCCCCCTATGGCTACACCTTC.

This chain's CDR3 is CASSRNSFGTYDMDTEAFF. DNA of the CDR3: TGTGCCAGCAGCCGGAACTCTTTCGGGACATATGACATGGACACTGAAGCTTTCTTT. The V gene is TRBV14, the J gene TRBJ1-1; a possible D gene is TRBD1 (6 bases). V shed 4 bases and J shed 3 bases, with 27 bases lying between them. The germline CDR1 and CDR2 sequences are SGHDN and FVKESK. This CDR3 has 19 residues.

The chain couples TRBV7-9 to TRBJ1-2; 10 nucleotides line up with TRBD1. The V gene end was trimmed by 7 bases and the J gene end by 4 bases; junction bases not matched to a gene: 6. There are 14 residues in the CDR3. Per the germline V gene, CDR1 is SEHNR and CDR2 is FQNEAQ (reference sequence). The CDR3 DNA reads TGTGCCAGCACCACGGACAGGGGGGTCTATGGCTACACCTTC. It specifies CASTTDRGVYGYTF.

CDR3 protein: CASSRDRGYGYTF. The CDR3 nucleotides read TGTGCCAGCAGTAGGGACAGGGGGTATGGCTACACCTTC. The V and J genes are TRBV28 and TRBJ1-2, with 11 nucleotides matching TRBD1. V trimming: 5 bases; J trimming: 5 bases; junction bases outside the gene matches: 1. In germline, CDR1 is MDHEN, CDR2 SYDVKM. There are 13 residues in the CDR3.

V is TRBV2 and J is TRBJ2-1, with 13 bases that match TRBD2. This CDR3 contains 17 residues. J was trimmed by 5 bases and V by 5 bases; bases with no gene match: 9. The germline V gene has CDR1 SNHLY and CDR2 FYNNEI. The CDR3 coding sequence is TGTGCCAGCAGTCTCAGGACTAGCGGGAGAGGAAACAATGAGCAGTTCTTC. It is translated as CASSLRTSGRGNNEQFF.

This sequence joins TRBV30 and TRBJ2-1; the match to TRBD1 covers 7 bases. J was trimmed by 5 bases and V by 3 bases; bases with no gene match: 16. The CDR3 runs 17 residues. In germline, CDR1 is GTSNPN, CDR2 SVGIG (reference sequence). The CDR3 DNA reads as TGTGCCTGGAGCCCACGGGGAACCGGGACAGTCAACAATGAGCAGTTCTTC. Translated: CAWSPRGTGTVNNEQFF.

The chain's CDR3 is CASSWGGEANVLTF. The CDR3 coding sequence is TGTGCCAGCAGCTGGGGCGGGGAGGCCAACGTCCTGACTTTC. The chain couples TRBV7-3 to TRBJ2-6; the D gene is possibly TRBD2 (6 bases). Per germline, CDR1 SGHTA and CDR2 FQGTGA. V was trimmed by 4 bases and J by 6 bases, leaving 10 bases between them. This CDR3 comprises 14 residues.

J is TRBJ1-2 and V is TRBV19, with D possibly being TRBD1 (6 bases). CDR1 LNHDA and CDR2 SQIVND come from the germline V gene (reference sequence). Trimming pared 6 bases from V and 8 bases from J, leaving 13 bases between. This CDR3 has 12 residues. In DNA form, the CDR3 reads TGTGCCAGTAGGGACAGAAGGAGGGGCTACACCTTC. It is translated as CASRDRRRGYTF.

This CDR3 reads CASRTGRVVGSPLHF. The CDR3, as DNA: TGTGCCAGTAGGACGGGTCGAGTGGTAGGGTCACCCCTCCACTTT. The chain has TRBV19 and TRBJ1-6; no clear D gene. Germline loops: CDR1 LNHDA, CDR2 SQIVND (reference sequence). CDR3 length: 15 amino acids. With 6 bases removed from V and 10 bases from J, the gap between germline ends came to 19 bases.

The rearrangement uses TRBV11-3 and TRBJ2-5; 14 nucleotides match TRBD2. The CDR3 spans 16 residues. J lost 1 base, V lost 3 bases, and 1 base had no gene match. CDR1 and CDR2 (germline): SGHNT, YENEEA. CDR3 residues: CASSFGLAGGQETQYF. The CDR3 DNA follows: TGTGCCAGCAGCTTCGGACTAGCGGGGGGCCAAGAGACCCAGTACTTC.

In its sample, this clone was seen once. This rearrangement joins TRBV5-3 to TRBJ2-7; D is perhaps TRBD2 (5 bases). TRBV5-3 is classed as an ORF, of uncertain function. The CDR3 loop spans 16 amino acids. Trimming stripped 3 bases from V and 0 bases from J, with 16 bases between. DNA of the CDR3: TGTGCCAGAAGCTCCAGAGCCCGGGGATTCTCCTACGAGCAGTACTTC. Its translation: CARSSRARGFSYEQYF.

The rearrangement uses TRBV10-3 and TRBJ2-7; D is unresolved. Germline V CDR1 and CDR2: ENHRY, SYGVKD. Trimming took off 6 bases at V and 0 bases at J, with 12 bases between the two ends. The CDR3 runs to 14 residues. CDR3 sequence: CAISPDVSSYEQYF. The CDR3 DNA follows: TGTGCCATCAGCCCGGACGTGAGCTCCTACGAGCAGTACTTC.

The CDR3 loop is CASSRLSGTGELFF. CDR3 in DNA: TGCGCCAGCAGCCGACTAAGCGGCACCGGGGAGCTGTTTTTT. This sequence joins TRBV4-3 and TRBJ2-2, with a weak D call TRBD2 (5 bases). Trimming stripped 4 bases from V and 4 bases from J, with 10 bases between. The CDR3 sequence is 14 residues long. Per germline, CDR1 LGHNA and CDR2 YSLEER.

The rearrangement links TRBV15 to TRBJ1-6; D unresolved. The CDR3 spans 15 residues. The V and J ends lost 5 bases and 5 bases respectively, with 13 bases between them. The V gene's germline CDR1 is LNHNV and CDR2 YYDKDF (reference sequence). DNA of the CDR3: TGTGCCACCAGCTCTGGATCCTCAAATAATTCACCCCTCCACTTT. As protein: CATSSGSSNNSPLHF.

In DNA form, the CDR3 reads TGTGCCAGCAGAGACAGAGGGGCCACTGAAGCTTTCTTT. Protein: CASRDRGATEAFF. V and J are TRBV25-1 and TRBJ1-1, with D perhaps matching TRBD1 (5 bases). Germline V gives CDR1 MGHDK, CDR2 SYGVNS. CDR3 length: 13 residues. Trimming pared 6 bases from V and 4 bases from J, leaving 12 bases between.

V and J are TRBV30 and TRBJ1-3; no reliable D call. The V gene's germline CDR1 is GTSNPN and CDR2 SVGIG (reference sequence). This CDR3 has 13 amino acids. Trimming took 4 bases from V and 0 from J, leaving 7 bases between them. The CDR3: CAWMVRSGNTIYF. CDR3 coding DNA: TGTGCCTGGATGGTACGCTCTGGAAACACCATATATTTT.

Only one count was recorded for this clone. V usage is TRBV5-1 and J usage is TRBJ2-3; no clear D. The CDR3 spans 15 residues. Trimming stripped 2 bases from V and 4 bases from J, with 14 bases between. Germline V gene data show CDR1 as SGHRS and CDR2 as YFSETQ. CDR3 in DNA: TGCGCCAGCAGCTTAACGGGTCGTGAGGCAGATACGCAGTATTTT. It is translated as CASSLTGREADTQYF. Combining the CDR3 with reference TRBV5-1 and TRBJ2-3 gives the whole variable domain KAGVTQTPRYLIKTRGQQVTLSCSPISGHRSVSWYQQTPGQGLQFLFEYFSETQRNKGNFPGRFSGRQFSNSRSEMNVSTLELGDSALYLCASSLTGREADTQYFGPGTRLTVL.

The gene calls are TRBV7-2 and TRBJ2-7; 15 bases match TRBD2. Germline CDR1 reads SGHTA; CDR2 reads FQGNSA. Trimming cost V 5 bases and J 0 bases; bases outside gene matches: 5. The CDR3 consists of 17 residues. The CDR3 protein is CASSPGLAGGFSYEQYF. CDR3 nucleotide sequence: TGTGCCAGCAGCCCCGGACTAGCGGGAGGGTTCTCCTACGAGCAGTACTTC. The variable domain in full, completed from reference TRBV7-2 and TRBJ2-7, reads GAGVSQSPSNKVTEKGKDVELRCDPISGHTALYWYRQSLGQGLEFLIYFQGNSAPDKSGLPSDRFSAERTGGSVSTLTIQRTQQEDSAVYLCASSPGLAGGFSYEQYFGPGTRLTVT.

The chain employs TRBV7-9 and TRBJ2-7, with D tentatively TRBD1 (5 bases). V shed 4 bases and J shed 6 bases, with 10 bases lying between them. Germline V CDR1 and CDR2: SEHNR, FQNEAQ (reference sequence). This CDR3 region has 12 residues. The CDR3 nucleotides read TGTGCCAGCAGCTACGGACAACGCGAGCAGTACTTC. This sequence encodes CASSYGQREQYF.

This chain links TRBV15 with TRBJ1-5, with D possibly being TRBD1 (6 bases). V shed 3 bases and J shed 0 bases, with 6 bases lying between them. CDR3 size: 14 residues. Germline CDR1 LNHNV, CDR2 YYDKDF (reference sequence). The CDR3 sequence: CATSRDSSNQPQHF. The CDR3 DNA follows: TGTGCCACCAGCAGGGACAGTAGCAATCAGCCCCAGCATTTT.

This chain uses TRBV11-2 with TRBJ2-7; no clear D gene. CDR1 is SGHAT, CDR2 FQNNGV, per germline. Trimming pared 1 base from V and 0 bases from J, leaving 4 bases between. The CDR3 covers 13 residues. The CDR3 DNA is TGTGCCAGCAGCTTAGGAGTCTCCTACGAGCAGTACTTC. This sequence encodes CASSLGVSYEQYF.

The chain links TRBV25-1 to TRBJ1-1, with a possible D match to TRBD1 (6 bases). Between the trimmed V and J ends, which lost 1 base and 7 bases, there was a span of 19 bases. The CDR3 consists of 16 residues. Germline CDR1 is MGHDK and CDR2 is SYGVNS. The CDR3 DNA is TGTGCCAGCAGTGAATCGGGGGGACACTCCATCCATGAAGCTTTCTTT. It translates to CASSESGGHSIHEAFF.

V gene TRBV5-1 combines with J gene TRBJ2-7, with 7 bases fitting TRBD1. The CDR3 covers 15 residues. CDR1 is SGHRS and CDR2 is YFSETQ in the germline V gene. J lost 0 bases, V lost 0 bases, and 3 bases had no gene match. CDR3 protein: CASSLDQGVSYEQYF. The CDR3 DNA reads TGCGCCAGCAGCTTGGACCAGGGGGTCTCCTACGAGCAGTACTTC.

This clone was picked up a small number of times. The chain joins TRBV19 to TRBJ1-3; no definite D call. Trimming shortened V by 9 bases and J by 3 bases, and 21 bases separated the two germline ends. The CDR3 has 16 amino acids. Germline V lookup: CDR1 LNHDA, CDR2 SQIVND (reference sequence). This CDR3 is CASNDRAHGFGNTIYF. As DNA, the CDR3 is TGTGCCAGCAACGACCGGGCCCACGGTTTTGGAAACACCATATATTTT. Full variable domain (missing parts from reference TRBV19 and TRBJ1-3): DGGITQSPKYLFRKEGQNVTLSCEQNLNHDAMYWYRQDPGQGLRLIYYSQIVNDFQKGDIAEGYSVSREKKESFPLTVTSAQKNPTAFYLCASNDRAHGFGNTIYFGEGSWLTVV.

The gene calls are TRBV7-3 and TRBJ2-2, with a possible D match to TRBD2 (6 bases). Trimming took off 1 base at V and 0 bases at J, with 6 bases between the two ends. CDR1 and CDR2 (germline): SGHTA, FQGTGA. The CDR3 extends over 15 amino acids. CDR3 in amino acids: CASSLRRANTGELFF. CDR3 DNA: TGTGCCAGCAGCTTAAGGAGGGCGAACACCGGGGAGCTGTTTTTT.

V is TRBV2 and J is TRBJ1-1, with 7 bases aligning to TRBD1. Germline V gene lookup returns CDR1 SNHLY and CDR2 FYNNEI. J lost 1 base, V lost 0 bases, and 8 bases had no gene match. This CDR3 is built from 17 residues. CDR3 in amino acids: CASSEALRQGSNTEAFF. Written as DNA, the CDR3 is TGTGCCAGCAGTGAAGCCCTAAGACAGGGCTCGAACACTGAAGCTTTCTTT.